This T cell receptor beta chain was sequenced for a study of blood T cells in healthy people across ages. It was with a sample-barcoded 5' primer and a J-beta primer mix that a second PCR of roughly 7 to 12 cycles was run. TCRdb passed the 5' RACE reads through MiXCR, listing each CDR3 protein once. The table has some 1.4 million distinct CDR3 sequences, 40% to 50% seen once; the top ten hold roughly 7.9%. With respect to this clonotype: Its matching antigen is unknown.

V trimming: 6 bases; J trimming: 5 bases; junction bases outside the gene matches: 17. This CDR3 has 17 residues. The germline V gene has CDR1 DFQATT and CDR2 SNEGSKA (reference sequence). Notes on the study in general: Measured against age, TCR beta diversity per million T cells decreased in a roughly linear manner. Unsorted PBMCs blocked a conclusive comparison of naive and antigen-experienced cells.

The sequence came from a woman under 30 in good health. J is TRBJ1-5 and V is TRBV20-1; 9 bases line up with TRBD1. Sequencing was performed on blood. CDR3 sequence: CSALPGQGRREDQPQHF. The CDR3, as DNA: TGCAGTGCCTTACCGGGACAGGGCAGAAGGGAAGATCAGCCCCAGCATTTT.